This T cell receptor (beta chain) emerged from a study of OX40 agonist ivuxolimab in advanced cancers. Sequenced by immunoSEQ multiplex PCR; TCRdb stores in-frame clones only, minus some. Of tens of thousands of clones listed, 91% are singletons. V was cut by 8 bases and J by 6 bases, with 12 bases left in between. The CDR3 spans 12 residues. CDR1 and CDR2 from the germline V gene are MNHEY and SVGAGI. The starting material was CD4+ or CD8+ T cells sorted from blood, obtained in a trial of the OX40 agonist ivuxolimab. The chain joins TRBV6-5 to TRBJ2-3; maybe TRBD2 (6 bases). The receptor comes from an adult with an advanced solid tumor such as melanoma, head and neck, liver or kidney cancer. In DNA, the CDR3 is TGTGCCAGCGGGACTCCGCTGGATACGCAGTATTTT. Translating it yields CASGTPLDTQYF.